This T cell receptor beta chain was found in a study of monozygotic twins with inflammatory bowel disease. Study-wide points: There were differing immunosuppressive treatments, which may have added variability to patient repertoires. Compared with healthy twins, IBD patients shared fewer clonotypes with others, especially with disease activity.

Template-switch reactions added UMIs with a 6-nucleotide sample barcode. TCRdb reprocessed the 5' RACE reads, keeping one entry per CDR3 protein, no DNA. This table holds around 370,000 distinct CDR3 sequences. CDR3 length: 16 amino acids. Germline V CDR1 and CDR2: LGHNA, YNFKEQ. Note on this clonotype: What it binds is unknown.

V gene TRBV4-2 combines with J gene TRBJ2-7. Sequenced input: blood. The TCR originated in a human donor with ulcerative colitis or Crohn's disease, or a healthy co-twin of an affected twin (not recorded which). CDR3 amino acids: CASSQEFPSGPYEQYF.